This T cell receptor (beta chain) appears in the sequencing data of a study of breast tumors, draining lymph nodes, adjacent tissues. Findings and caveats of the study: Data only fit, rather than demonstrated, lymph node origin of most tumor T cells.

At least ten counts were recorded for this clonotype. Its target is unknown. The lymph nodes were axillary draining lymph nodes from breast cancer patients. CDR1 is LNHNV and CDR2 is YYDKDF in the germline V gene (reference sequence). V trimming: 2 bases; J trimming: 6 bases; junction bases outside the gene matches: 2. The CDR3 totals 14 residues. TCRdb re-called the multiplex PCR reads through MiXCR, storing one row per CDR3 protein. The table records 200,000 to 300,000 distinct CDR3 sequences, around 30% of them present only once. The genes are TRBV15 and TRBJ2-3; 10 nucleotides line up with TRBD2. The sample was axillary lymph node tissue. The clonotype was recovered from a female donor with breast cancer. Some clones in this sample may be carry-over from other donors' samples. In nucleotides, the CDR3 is TGTGCCACCAGCAGAAGGACTAGCGGCGATACGCAGTATTTT. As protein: CATSRRTSGDTQYF.